This passage covers 4 T cell receptor beta chains from one sample sequenced in a study of CD8+ T cells in alopecia areata. Extraction and reverse transcription of RNA yielded cDNA as the sequencing template. Profiled with immunoSEQ multiplex PCR; TCRdb holds only in-frame clones, not every one. Of over 120,000 clones detected, 40% to 65% appear once; the ten largest clones hold 0.95% to 1%. The sequences come from CD4+ T cells sorted from blood, collected at week 0. These receptors were obtained from a human donor with alopecia areata.

This clone was seen a few times. The V call is TRBV28, the J call TRBJ2-1; D may match TRBD1 or TRBD2 (5 bases each). Trimming shortened V by 0 bases and J by 0 bases, and 6 bases separated the two germline ends. Germline lookup yields CDR1 MDHEN and CDR2 SYDVKM. The CDR3 consists of 15 residues. CDR3 region: CASSLWRGSYNEQFF. CDR3 nucleotide sequence: TGTGCCAGCAGTTTATGGAGGGGCTCCTACAATGAGCAGTTCTTC.

This clone was observed a few times. The chain carries TRBV30 and TRBJ1-5; unclear D gene. The CDR3 has 13 residues. V dropped 3 bases and J dropped 0 bases, with 6 bases sitting between them. CDR1 and CDR2 (germline): GTSNPN, SVGIG (reference sequence). CDR3 sequence (DNA): TGTGCCTGGAGGGGTAGTAGCAATCAGCCCCAGCATTTT. The encoded protein is CAWRGSSNQPQHF.

This chain joins TRBV30 and TRBJ2-2; D call uncertain. Trimming took 1 base from V and 5 from J, leaving 5 bases between them. This CDR3 comprises 12 residues. Germline V gene sequence: CDR1 GTSNPN, CDR2 SVGIG (reference sequence). CDR3 DNA sequence: TGTGCCTGGAGTGAGACAACCGGGGAGCTGTTTTTT. It translates to CAWSETTGELFF.

The chain carries TRBV28 and TRBJ2-4; D ambiguous. CDR1 is MDHEN, CDR2 SYDVKM, per germline. The germline V and J ends were trimmed by 5 bases and 13 bases, with 18 bases remaining between them. The CDR3 has 13 amino acids. The CDR3 DNA sequence: TGTGCCAGCAGTGATTCCCAGGTTTATCGGCAGTACTTC. This codes for CASSDSQVYRQYF.